This TCR beta chain stems from a study of response to subunit inactivated influenza vaccine. CDR3 length: 15 residues. Germline loops: CDR1 MNHNS, CDR2 SASEGT. Trimming removed 5 bases at V and 0 bases at J, with 14 bases between. MiXCR, run by TCRdb on the RT-PCR reads, gives a single entry per CDR3 protein. The sample records about 170,000 distinct CDR3 sequences, approximately 12% being singletons. These data were also filed under a second study, of T cells expressing NK-cell markers. That source notes: As the method of synthesis, 5'RACE template switching with UMIs yielded TCR beta cDNA. The authors derived TCR beta repertoires from sorted CD3+CD56+NKG2C+, CD3+CD56+NKG2C- and CD3+CD56-NKG2C+ T cells. In roughly six donors, dominant NKG2C+ clonotypes were roughly 1.0-7.5% of CD8+ T cells. Where a handful of donors were concerned, these clonotypes also led the CD3+CD56-NKG2C+ fraction.

J is TRBJ2-7 and V is TRBV6-1, with a weak D call TRBD2 (7 bases). The TCR sequence derives from a man in his forties or fifties who received an inactivated influenza vaccine. The sequenced sample was CD8+ T cells sorted from PBMCs, obtained about 11 days after vaccination. The chain's CDR3 is CASSPTGGLSYEQYF. CDR3 nucleotides: TGTGCCAGCAGTCCCACGGGGGGCCTCTCCTACGAGCAGTACTTC.